The clone carrying this TCR beta chain has a handful of counts. CDR3 length: 13 residues. Deletions cut 5 bases from V and 8 bases from J, with 15 bases between. Per the germline V gene, CDR1 is PRHDT and CDR2 is FYEKMQ (reference sequence). The data were taken from a study of T cell changes during pregnancy in multiple sclerosis. Assay used: immunoSEQ multiplex PCR; TCRdb lists only in-frame clones, some missing. Counted here are 55,000 to 70,000 clones, roughly 90% occurring once; the ten biggest clones make up around 1.7%. The sequence was collected from a female donor with multiple sclerosis, enrolled in a pregnancy study. This chain joins TRBV13 and TRBJ1-1; D remains ambiguous. This sample comprised peripheral blood, obtained after pregnancy. The DNA of the CDR3 is TGTGCCAGCAGCCTCCTGCGGACGGGGGAAGCTTTCTTT. This encodes CASSLLRTGEAFF.